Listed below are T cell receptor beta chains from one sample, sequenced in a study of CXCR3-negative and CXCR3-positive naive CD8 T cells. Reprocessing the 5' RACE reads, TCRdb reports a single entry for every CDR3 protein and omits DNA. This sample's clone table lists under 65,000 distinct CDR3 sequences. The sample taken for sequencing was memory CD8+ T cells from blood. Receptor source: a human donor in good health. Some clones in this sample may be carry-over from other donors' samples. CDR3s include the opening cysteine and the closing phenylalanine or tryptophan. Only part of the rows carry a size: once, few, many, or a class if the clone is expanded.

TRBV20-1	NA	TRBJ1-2	CSARDRGQGDYGYTF
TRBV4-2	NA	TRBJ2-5	CASSQERTSGQETQYF
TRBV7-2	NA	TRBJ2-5	CASSPSGETQYF
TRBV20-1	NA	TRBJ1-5	CSAREEGRSNQPQHF
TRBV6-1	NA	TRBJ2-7	CASSLRTGEPSYEQYF
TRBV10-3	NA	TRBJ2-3	CAISGTSGSGVIVTDTQYF
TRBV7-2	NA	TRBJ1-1	CASSQSTGNTEAFF
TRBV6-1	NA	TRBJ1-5	CASSITPVNQPQHF
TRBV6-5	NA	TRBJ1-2	CASTPRGIYYGYTF
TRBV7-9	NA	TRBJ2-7	CASSSPDSLEQYF
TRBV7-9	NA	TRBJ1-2	CASTAPQGQVYGYTF
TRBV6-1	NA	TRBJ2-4	CASSEVLAGAKNVQYF
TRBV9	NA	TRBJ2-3	CASSLSGKLDTQYF
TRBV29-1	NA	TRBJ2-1	CSVLAGGVNEQFF
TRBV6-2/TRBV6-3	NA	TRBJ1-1	CASSPAPQGRRTEAFF
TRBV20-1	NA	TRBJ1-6	CSARGDRENSPLHF
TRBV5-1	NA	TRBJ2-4	CASPGTHKNIQYF
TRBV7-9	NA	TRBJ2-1	CAITEVINNEQFF
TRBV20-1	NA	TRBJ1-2	CSATGTGNYGYTF
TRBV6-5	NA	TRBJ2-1	CASSPGLGNEQFF
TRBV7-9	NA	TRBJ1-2	CASSLAPRDGYTF
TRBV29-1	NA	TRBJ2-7	CSVPSGSEQYF
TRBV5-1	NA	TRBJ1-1	CASIQNVWGEGTEAFF
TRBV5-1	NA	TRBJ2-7	CASSPWTGNSYEQYF
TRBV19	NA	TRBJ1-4	CASSRIRLNEKLFF
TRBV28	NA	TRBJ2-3	CASSFPSRDRTDTQYF
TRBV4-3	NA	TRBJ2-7	CASSQEWGDRAYEQYF
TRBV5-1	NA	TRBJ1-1	CASSLAGVMNTEAFF
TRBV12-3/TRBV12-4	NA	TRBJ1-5	CASSLGTGHNQPQHF
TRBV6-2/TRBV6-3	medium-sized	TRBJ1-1	CASSYVGAYTEAFF
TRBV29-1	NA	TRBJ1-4	CSVTQAGEKLFF
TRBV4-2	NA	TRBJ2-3	CASSRDLETDTQYF
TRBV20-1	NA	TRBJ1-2	CSARSVAGINYGYTF
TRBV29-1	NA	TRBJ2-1	CSGRGPYEQFF
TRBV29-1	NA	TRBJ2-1	CSVPGGDEQFF
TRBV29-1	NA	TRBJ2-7	CSVVHGDSYYEQYF
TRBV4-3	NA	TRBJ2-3	CASSQDLAGGPDTQYF
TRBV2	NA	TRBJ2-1	CASSVDSSYNEQFF
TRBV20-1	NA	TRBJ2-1	CSARDGRTNEQFF
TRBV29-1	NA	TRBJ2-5	CSVVGQAKETQYF
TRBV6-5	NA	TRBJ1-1	CASSQAAEAFF
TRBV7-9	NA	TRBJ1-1	CASILPEGLEAFF
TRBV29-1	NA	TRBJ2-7	CSVEQPLAGKGNEQYF
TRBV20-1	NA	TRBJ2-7	CSASHRDRVSYEQYF
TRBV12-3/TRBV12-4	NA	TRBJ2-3	CASNGWLAGNTQYF
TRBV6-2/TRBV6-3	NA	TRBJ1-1	CASSYAGNTEAFF
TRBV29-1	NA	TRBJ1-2	CSVGGTSNINYGYTF